This T cell receptor beta chain is from a study of metastatic and nonmetastatic thyroid tumors. Study-wide context: Comparative analysis of repertoires was undertaken across blood and tumor or nodule tissue obtained from malignant and benign thyroid patients.

Until they underwent thyroid surgery, no patient had received any treatment. This clone was recorded at least ten times. TCRdb re-processed the PCR reads through MiXCR. The sample carries about 35,000 clones, 18% recorded once. With 4 bases clipped from V and 7 bases from J, the junction kept 6 bases outside the gene matches. This CDR3 spans 14 amino acids. The specimen sequenced was blood. The chain combines TRBV12-3 or TRBV12-4 with TRBJ2-1, with 8 bases that match TRBD2. The source of this sequence is a male donor with papillary thyroid cancer or a benign thyroid nodule (not recorded which). Some clones in this sample may be carry-over from other donors' samples. CDR3 in amino acids: CASSSAGARNEQFF. For the CDR3, the DNA is TGTGCCAGCAGTTCAGCGGGAGCAAGGAATGAGCAGTTCTTC.